A selection of T cell receptor beta chains follows, all from one sample in a study of shared clonotypes between healthy human individuals. Clones were read by immunoSEQ multiplex PCR, and TCRdb kept only the in-frame ones, dropping some. The sample contains 2 million to 2.5 million clones, just under 95% of which appear only once. The sample comprised naive CD4+ T cells from PBMCs. The source of these receptors is a man aged 18 to 29 in good health. Some clones in this sample may be carry-over from other donors' samples. Both conserved end residues are part of each CDR3. The D gene is left open where the match is weak. Size is stated for part of the rows, as once, few or many counts, or as a class when the clone is expanded.

D gene: TRBD2
J gene: TRBJ2-7
clone size: .
V gene: TRBV7-9
CDR3 DNA: TGTGCCAGCAGCCAACGAGCGTCGACTAGCGGGAACGAGCAGTACTTC
CDR3 protein: CASSQRASTSGNEQYF

D gene: .
J gene: TRBJ2-5
clone size: .
V gene: TRBV30
CDR3 DNA: TGTGCCTGGAGTGTCTGGGAGGAGACCCAGTACTTC
CDR3 protein: CAWSVWEETQYF

D gene: TRBD2
J gene: TRBJ2-1
clone size: .
V gene: TRBV5-1
CDR3 DNA: TGCGCCAGCAGCTATCTAGCGGGAGTTTACAATGAGCAGTTCTTC
CDR3 protein: CASSYLAGVYNEQFF

D gene: .
J gene: TRBJ1-4
clone size: .
V gene: TRBV2
CDR3 DNA: TGTGCCAGCAGTGATACAGAAGGAATACTAAATGAAAAACTGTTTTTT
CDR3 protein: CASSDTEGILNEKLFF

D gene: TRBD2
J gene: TRBJ2-1
clone size: .
V gene: TRBV5-4
CDR3 DNA: TGTGCCAGCAGCTTTTTAGCGGGAGGTAGGAATGAGCAGTTCTTC
CDR3 protein: CASSFLAGGRNEQFF

D gene: .
J gene: TRBJ2-7
clone size: .
V gene: TRBV9
CDR3 DNA: TGTGCCAGCAGCGTAGTTCCGGGGTACGAGCAGTACTTC
CDR3 protein: CASSVVPGYEQYF

D gene: .
J gene: TRBJ2-5
clone size: .
V gene: TRBV28
CDR3 DNA: TGTGCCAGCACCCCATATTGGAGGGGGGGACAAGAGACCCAGTACTTC
CDR3 protein: CASTPYWRGGQETQYF

D gene: .
J gene: TRBJ2-7
clone size: .
V gene: TRBV30
CDR3 DNA: TGTGCCTGGCCCCTTGGGGGGGGCGAGGACGAGCAGTACTTC
CDR3 protein: CAWPLGGGEDEQYF

D gene: .
J gene: TRBJ1-2
clone size: once
V gene: TRBV27
CDR3 DNA: TGTGCCAGCAGTTTTATCCCGGGGGCGGTCTATGGCTACACCTTC
CDR3 protein: CASSFIPGAVYGYTF

D gene: .
J gene: TRBJ1-5
clone size: .
V gene: TRBV4-1
CDR3 DNA: TGCGCCAGCAGCCAAGGTCAGGTAATCAACCCCCAGCATTTT
CDR3 protein: CASSQGQVINPQHF

D gene: .
J gene: TRBJ1-1
clone size: .
V gene: TRBV28
CDR3 DNA: TGTGCCAGCACCCGGGGGACTGAAGCTTTCTTT
CDR3 protein: CASTRGTEAFF

D gene: .
J gene: TRBJ1-5
clone size: .
V gene: TRBV28
CDR3 DNA: TGTGCCAGCATTCAAACGGGGGGTGGAAGTAGCAATCAGCCCCAGCATTTT
CDR3 protein: CASIQTGGGSSNQPQHF

D gene: TRBD2
J gene: TRBJ2-1
clone size: .
V gene: TRBV30
CDR3 DNA: TGTGCCTGGATAGCGGGAGTGGTGGTGCGGGAGCAGTTCTTC
CDR3 protein: CAWIAGVVVREQFF

D gene: TRBD2
J gene: TRBJ2-1
clone size: once
V gene: TRBV27
CDR3 DNA: TGTGCCAGCAGTCTAGCGGGAGGGCCGAGCAATGAGCAGTTCTTC
CDR3 protein: CASSLAGGPSNEQFF

D gene: TRBD2
J gene: TRBJ2-1
clone size: .
V gene: TRBV5-1
CDR3 DNA: TGCGCCAGCAGCTTGACTAGCGGGATTAATGAGCAGTTCTTC
CDR3 protein: CASSLTSGINEQFF

D gene: .
J gene: TRBJ2-6
clone size: .
V gene: TRBV7-2
CDR3 DNA: TGTGCCAGCAGCCGCGGACAGACCCGGGCTGGGGCCAACGTCCTGACTTTC
CDR3 protein: CASSRGQTRAGANVLTF

D gene: TRBD1
J gene: TRBJ2-1
clone size: .
V gene: TRBV7-9
CDR3 DNA: TGTGCCAGCAGCTTAGGGACAGGGGGGAGAGGTGAGCAGTTCTTC
CDR3 protein: CASSLGTGGRGEQFF

D gene: TRBD1
J gene: TRBJ1-2
clone size: .
V gene: TRBV6-5
CDR3 DNA: TGTGCCAGCAGTACCGGGGACAGAAACTATGGCTACACCTTC
CDR3 protein: CASSTGDRNYGYTF

D gene: TRBD2
J gene: TRBJ2-2
clone size: .
V gene: TRBV6-1
CDR3 DNA: TGTGCCAGCAGTGAAGACTGGCTAGCGGGAGCGAGGAACACCGGGGAGCTGTTTTTT
CDR3 protein: CASSEDWLAGARNTGELFF

D gene: .
J gene: TRBJ2-7
clone size: .
V gene: TRBV7-2
CDR3 DNA: TGTGCCAGCAGCTTAGTCCCGGGGGGCTTCTCCTACGAGCAGTACTTC
CDR3 protein: CASSLVPGGFSYEQYF

D gene: TRBD1
J gene: TRBJ1-2
clone size: .
V gene: TRBV6-6
CDR3 DNA: TGTGCCAGCAGACAGGGGGAGGGCTATGGCTACACCTTC
CDR3 protein: CASRQGEGYGYTF

D gene: .
J gene: TRBJ1-1
clone size: few
V gene: TRBV30
CDR3 DNA: TGTGCCTGGAGTGAACAGGGCCCCTCGAGTGAAGCTTTCTTT
CDR3 protein: CAWSEQGPSSEAFF